This T cell receptor beta chain was profiled in a study of blood T cell repertoires in COVID-19. The overall study: The United States, Italy and Spain provided the acute and convalescent COVID-19 samples.

With 1 base removed from V and 2 bases from J, the gap between germline ends came to 13 bases. Germline CDR1 reads SGHKS; CDR2 reads YYEKEE (reference sequence). This CDR3 comprises 15 residues. Repertoires were generated with immunoSEQ multiplex PCR, while TCRdb's copy carries only in-frame clones and drops some. This table has approximately 220,000 clones, about 88% appearing once. V and J are TRBV5-5 and TRBJ2-7; the D is unclear. The TCR sequence derives from a woman aged 30 to 39 who had been exposed to COVID-19. Specimen: PBMCs or T cells enriched from blood (not recorded which). This CDR3 reads CASSLYNPFPYEQYF. The DNA of the CDR3 is TGTGCCAGCAGCTTGTATAATCCCTTCCCCTACGAGCAGTACTTC.